The 18 T cell receptor beta chains below come from one sample, sequenced in a study of blood T cells in healthy people across ages. Alongside a J-beta primer mix, a sample-barcoded 5' primer served in a second PCR lasting about 7 to 12 cycles. Each CDR3 protein is one row after TCRdb ran MiXCR on the 5' RACE reads. The sample lists about 1.5 million distinct CDR3 sequences, roughly 40% occurring once. Sequences were obtained from blood. These receptors originate from a woman aged 18 to 35 in good health.

The rearrangement uses TRBV5-1 and TRBJ1-4; tentatively, D is TRBD1 (5 bases). Germline-derived CDR1 and CDR2 are SGHRS and YFSETQ. The CDR3 is 15 residues long. Trimming took off 0 bases at V and 8 bases at J, with 14 bases between the two ends. The CDR3 here is CASSLGPDSGEKLFF. The CDR3 nucleotides are TGCGCCAGCAGCTTGGGGCCGGACTCAGGGGAAAAACTGTTTTTT. The full variable domain, completed using reference TRBV5-1 and TRBJ1-4, is KAGVTQTPRYLIKTRGQQVTLSCSPISGHRSVSWYQQTPGQGLQFLFEYFSETQRNKGNFPGRFSGRQFSNSRSEMNVSTLELGDSALYLCASSLGPDSGEKLFFGSGTQLSVL.

The count of this clonotype is one. A read error may produce the germline difference seen at one junction end. The chain links TRBV4-2 to TRBJ2-5, with TRBD2 matching over 9 bases. Germline CDR1 LGHNA, CDR2 YNFKEQ. The CDR3 consists of 16 residues. CDR3 in amino acids: CARSQDGTSPSETQYF. In DNA, the CDR3 is TGTGCCCGCAGCCAAGACGGGACTAGCCCCTCCGAGACCCAGTACTTC.

In this sample, this clonotype turned up a few times. The chain recombines TRBV4-1 with TRBJ2-1; TRBD2 agrees at 7 bases. The germline V gene encodes CDR1 MGHRA and CDR2 YSYEKL. V lost 3 bases, J lost 9 bases, and 14 bases stayed unmatched. The length of the CDR3 is 16 residues. The DNA of the CDR3 is TGCGCCAGCAGCCACTCTACCGGCGCAGCGGGGTTTGAGCAGTTCTTC. Protein product: CASSHSTGAAGFEQFF.

This chain connects TRBV15 to TRBJ2-3; the D gene is possibly TRBD2 (6 bases). Trimming removed 8 bases from V and 0 bases from J, with 18 bases in between. The CDR3 totals 16 residues. Germline CDR1 reads LNHNV; CDR2 reads YYDKDF (reference sequence). CDR3 DNA: TGTGCCACCCAATTAACAGGAGGGGTGAGCACAGATACGCAGTATTTT. This codes for CATQLTGGVSTDTQYF.

The chain employs TRBV13 and TRBJ2-1; D gene unclear. The V gene lost 4 bases and the J gene lost 10 bases, with 11 bases spanning the gap. CDR1 PRHDT and CDR2 FYEKMQ come from the germline V gene (reference sequence). The CDR3 is 12 amino acids. CDR3 DNA: TGTGCCAGCAGCTCGAACTCAGGCGAGCAGTTCTTC. Translation: CASSSNSGEQFF.

The V gene is TRBV12-3 or TRBV12-4, the J gene TRBJ2-2; 8 bases align to TRBD1. Trimming cost V 2 bases and J 7 bases; bases outside gene matches: 6. This CDR3 comprises 15 residues. The CDR3 sequence is CASSLSQGASGELFF. The DNA for the CDR3 is TGTGCCAGCAGTTTATCCCAGGGGGCTAGCGGGGAGCTGTTTTTT.

The rearrangement links TRBV7-8 to TRBJ1-3; D unclear. Per the germline V gene, CDR1 is SGHVS and CDR2 is FQNEAQ. V shed 1 base and J shed 0 bases, with 7 bases lying between them. The CDR3 is made up of 15 amino acids. The CDR3 bases are TGTGCCAGCAGCTTAGGGGATTTCTCTGGAAACACCATATATTTT. Translated: CASSLGDFSGNTIYF.

The chain carries TRBV12-3 or TRBV12-4 and TRBJ2-7; 9 bases align to TRBD2. J was trimmed by 3 bases and V by 7 bases; bases with no gene match: 7. The CDR3 runs 14 residues. The CDR3 DNA follows: TGTGCCAGCACGAGGTCTAGCGGGAACTACGAGCAGTACTTC. It specifies CASTRSSGNYEQYF.

V gene TRBV19 combines with J gene TRBJ2-1; D may correspond to TRBD1 or TRBD2 (5 bases each). The CDR3 contains 15 residues. Per the germline V gene, CDR1 is LNHDA and CDR2 is SQIVND (reference sequence). Trimming took 4 bases from V and 13 from J, leaving 23 bases between them. As DNA, the CDR3 is TGTGCCAGTAGTACCTCCGGGACGGAAAAAGAGACCCAGTTCTTC. It is translated as CASSTSGTEKETQFF.

This clonotype was recorded a few times. The chain employs TRBV14 and TRBJ2-1; 11 nucleotides match TRBD2. The CDR3 covers 16 residues. Germline V CDR1 and CDR2: SGHDN, FVKESK. The trim removed 1 base at V and 5 bases at J, leaving 4 bases unmatched. The CDR3 nucleotides read TGTGCCAGCAGCCAAGGGGGGACTAGCGGAAACAATGAGCAGTTCTTC. It is translated as CASSQGGTSGNNEQFF.

The chain employs TRBV7-6 and TRBJ2-1; possibly TRBD2 for D (5 bases). The length of the CDR3 is 13 residues. CDR1 SGHVS and CDR2 FNYEAQ come from the germline V gene. Trimming removed 5 bases at V and 9 bases at J, with 14 bases between. The CDR3 coding sequence is TGTGCCAGCAGCGTAGATGGGAGAAGTGAGCAGTTCTTC. It encodes CASSVDGRSEQFF.

The V gene is TRBV28, the J gene TRBJ1-4, with D perhaps matching TRBD1 (5 bases). The V gene lost 6 bases and the J gene lost 3 bases, with 23 bases spanning the gap. CDR1 is MDHEN and CDR2 is SYDVKM in the germline V gene. The CDR3 totals 18 residues. The CDR3 here is CASRPSGQGVSSNEKLFF. The CDR3 DNA is TGTGCCAGCAGACCATCTGGCCAGGGAGTGTCGTCTAATGAAAAACTGTTTTTT.

CDR3 nucleotides: TGTGCCAGCAGCATCGGAGGGGGTTCGGCCACTGAAGCTTTCTTT. This codes for CASSIGGGSATEAFF. The rearrangement uses TRBV7-9 and TRBJ1-1; maybe TRBD1 (6 bases). The V and J ends lost 5 bases and 4 bases respectively, with 17 bases between them. The germline gives CDR1 SEHNR, CDR2 FQNEAQ (reference sequence). This CDR3 spans 15 amino acids.

There are a few counts of this clonotype. The J gene is TRBJ2-5, the V gene TRBV25-1, with TRBD2 as a possible D gene (6 bases). The end of the DNA fits TRBJ2-7 better, so the J call may be wrong. This CDR3 is 13 amino acids long. The germline gives CDR1 MGHDK, CDR2 SYGVNS. The CDR3 sequence: CASTKTGVHEQYF. In DNA form, the CDR3 reads TGTGCCAGCACTAAGACGGGGGTACACGAGCAGTACTTC.

About this clonotype itself: With a much larger clone just one base away, this may be a read error. This chain joins TRBV27 and TRBJ1-2, with D possibly TRBD1 on 5 matching bases. The CDR3 consists of 12 residues. Germline loops: CDR1 MNHEY, CDR2 SMNVEV (reference sequence). V was trimmed by 11 bases and J by 2 bases, leaving 12 bases between them. The CDR3 coding sequence is TGTGCCGGCGGGGGAGTAAACTATGGCTACACCTTC. Translating it yields CAGGGVNYGYTF.

This clonotype was picked up a small number of times. V gene TRBV4-1 combines with J gene TRBJ2-3, with D possibly matching TRBD1 (6 bases). The CDR3 length is 16 residues. Trimming shortened V by 2 bases and J by 2 bases, and 14 bases separated the two germline ends. Germline loops: CDR1 MGHRA, CDR2 YSYEKL. The CDR3 spells CASSQLTGPSTDTQYF. Here the CDR3 DNA reads TGCGCCAGCAGCCAACTGACAGGACCCTCCACAGATACGCAGTATTTT.

This clonotype showed up just a few times. The V call is TRBV27, the J call TRBJ2-5; D possibly corresponds to TRBD2 (6 bases). The better agreement between TRBJ2-7 and the DNA end casts doubt on the J call. Germline CDR1 MNHEY, CDR2 SMNVEV (reference sequence). This CDR3 contains 15 residues. DNA of the CDR3: TGTGCCAGCAGTCTAGCGTCAGGGTTCTCCTACGAGCAGTACTTC. This sequence encodes CASSLASGFSYEQYF.

The V call is TRBV2, the J call TRBJ2-2; a weak D match, TRBD2 (6 bases). The ends were cut back, 8 bases at V and 4 bases at J, with 11 bases in the middle. Germline lookup yields CDR1 SNHLY and CDR2 FYNNEI. CDR3 length equals 13 residues. CDR3 amino acids: CASGRLGTGELFF. CDR3 coding DNA: TGTGCCAGCGGGAGGCTTGGCACCGGGGAGCTGTTTTTT. The whole variable domain, filled in from reference TRBV2 and TRBJ2-2, reads EPEVTQTPSHQVTQMGQEVILRCVPISNHLYFYWYRQILGQKVEFLVSFYNNEISEKSEIFDDQFSVERPDGSNFTLKIRSTKLEDSAMYFCASGRLGTGELFFGEGSRLTVL.